One and the same sample provided the 7 T cell receptor beta chains below, sequenced in a study of blood T cell repertoires in COVID-19. This table comes from immunoSEQ multiplex PCR, and its TCRdb copy is limited to in-frame clones, with some not included. The repertoire holds around 170,000 clones, about 81% seen once, with about 10% in the top ten. The sequenced sample consisted of peripheral blood. Receptor source: a woman older than 75 with COVID-19, enrolled during active disease.

The V and J genes are TRBV10-3 and TRBJ1-2; TRBD1 aligns across 7 bases. This CDR3 has 16 amino acids. CDR1 and CDR2 from the germline V gene are ENHRY and SYGVKD. V dropped 3 bases and J dropped 6; count of bases not matched to a gene: 13. In nucleotides, the CDR3 is TGTGCCATCAGTGACCAGACAGGGTGGACGTCCGATGGCTACACCTTC. Translating gives CAISDQTGWTSDGYTF.

The CDR3 sequence: CASSFAGNEKLFF. CDR3 in DNA: TGTGCCAGCAGTTTCGCGGGGAATGAAAAACTGTTTTTT. The genes are TRBV28 and TRBJ1-4; D not resolved. CDR1 is MDHEN and CDR2 is SYDVKM in the germline V gene. V lost 3 bases, J lost 5 bases, and 7 bases lay in between. CDR3 length: 13 amino acids. The full variable domain, in which reference TRBV28 and TRBJ1-4 provide the parts outside the CDR3, is DVKVTQSSRYLVKRTGEKVFLECVQDMDHENMFWYRQDPGLGLRLIYFSYDVKMKEKGDIPEGYSVSREKKERFSLILESASTNQTSMYLCASSFAGNEKLFFGSGTQLSVL.

The genes are TRBV14 and TRBJ2-1; D is undetermined. The CDR3 has 16 amino acids. V lost 2 bases and J lost 4, with 15 bases in between. CDR1 and CDR2 (germline): SGHDN, FVKESK. The CDR3 is CASSQFWKSGYNEQFF. As DNA, the CDR3 is TGTGCCAGCAGCCAATTTTGGAAATCGGGTTACAATGAGCAGTTCTTC. Variable domain in full (rest from reference TRBV14 and TRBJ2-1): EAGVTQFPSHSVIEKGQTVTLRCDPISGHDNLYWYRRVMGKEIKFLLHFVKESKQDESGMPNNRFLAERTGGTYSTLKVQPAELEDSGVYFCASSQFWKSGYNEQFFGPGTRLTVL.

This clone has at least ten counts. The V and J genes are TRBV6-5 and TRBJ2-1; 7 bases are shared with TRBD2. V shed 0 bases and J 6 bases; nucleotides not matched to a gene: 8. The CDR3 is made up of 16 amino acids. Germline-derived CDR1 and CDR2 are MNHEY and SVGAGI. DNA of the CDR3: TGTGCCAGCAGTTACTCGATTGGGGGGGGGTCCAATGAGCAGTTCTTC. This encodes CASSYSIGGGSNEQFF.

The chain recombines TRBV10-3 with TRBJ2-3; TRBD2 is a possible D gene (6 bases). The CDR3 has 14 residues. Germline loops: CDR1 ENHRY, CDR2 SYGVKD. The germline V and J ends were trimmed by 6 bases and 0 bases, with 10 bases remaining between them. The CDR3 DNA sequence: TGTGCCATCAGGCTTGGGACTAGCACAGATACGCAGTATTTT. It translates to CAIRLGTSTDTQYF.

This clone was counted once. This chain connects TRBV2 to TRBJ2-7; 7 bases fit TRBD1. Per the germline V gene, CDR1 is SNHLY and CDR2 is FYNNEI. CDR3 length: 15 residues. J gave up 5 bases and V 2 bases, and 9 bases lay outside the gene matches. The CDR3 loop reads CASSESPDRYNEQYF. CDR3 coding DNA: TGTGCCAGCAGTGAATCCCCGGACAGGTACAACGAGCAGTACTTC.

In this sample, this clone turned up once. This chain joins TRBV11-2 and TRBJ2-3, with 13 positions matching TRBD2. The ends lost 1 base at V and 2 bases at J; junction bases unmatched: 6. The CDR3 consists of 18 residues. CDR1 SGHAT and CDR2 FQNNGV come from the germline V gene. The chain's CDR3 is CASSLGTSGRLNTDTQYF. DNA of the CDR3: TGTGCCAGCAGCTTAGGGACTAGCGGGAGATTAAACACAGATACGCAGTATTTT.